Shown below are 8 T cell receptor beta chains from a single sample sequenced in a study of Graves' ophthalmopathy and Graves' hyperthyroidism. From RNA, the CDR3 regions of TCR beta chains were amplified and sequenced. HTBI primers were used in a first-round RT-PCR, which preceded a second-round multiplex PCR. Using its own MiXCR run on the multiplex PCR reads, TCRdb lists one record per CDR3 protein. The profile shows more than 150,000 distinct CDR3 sequences, less than 45% of them singletons. Sequencing was performed on peripheral blood. These receptors all stem from a woman aged 40 to 50 with Graves' ophthalmopathy.

This clonotype occurred many times. The chain employs TRBV28 and TRBJ1-2; D call uncertain. The V gene's germline CDR1 is MDHEN and CDR2 SYDVKM. The CDR3 length is 13 residues. V was trimmed by 1 base and J by 3 bases, leaving 6 bases between them. The CDR3 spells CASSLYWDYGYTF. CDR3 in DNA: TGTGCCAGCAGTTTATATTGGGACTATGGCTACACCTTC.

This clonotype was observed a few times. The CDR3 spells CASERWRQGRRETQYF. The DNA of the CDR3 is TGTGCCAGCGAGAGATGGAGACAGGGACGTAGAGAGACCCAGTACTTC. This rearrangement joins TRBV6-1 to TRBJ2-5, with TRBD1 matching 7 bases. Trimming took 8 bases from V and 4 from J; bases not matched to a gene: 16. In germline, CDR1 is MNHNS, CDR2 SASEGT. There are 16 residues in the CDR3.

The chain is built from TRBV6-2 or TRBV6-3 and TRBJ1-5; D is uncertain. Trimming took 0 bases from V and 0 from J, leaving 9 bases between them. Looked up from germline, CDR1 is MNHEY and CDR2 is SVGEGT. The CDR3 has 16 amino acids. For the CDR3, the DNA is TGTGCCAGCAGTTACTCGGCCGTCTATAGCAATCAGCCCCAGCATTTT. It translates to CASSYSAVYSNQPQHF.

The chain recombines TRBV12-3 or TRBV12-4 with TRBJ2-7; D is unclear. The V gene lost 3 bases and the J gene lost 0 bases, with 9 bases spanning the gap. The CDR3 spans 14 residues. The CDR3 loop reads CASSFFTSSYEQYF. CDR3 bases: TGTGCCAGCAGTTTCTTCACAAGCTCCTACGAGCAGTACTTC.

This clonotype was seen many times. The V gene is TRBV18, the J gene TRBJ1-1; maybe TRBD1 (5 bases). Germline V CDR1 and CDR2: KGHSH, LQKENI. V lost 2 bases and J lost 5, with 12 bases in between. CDR3 length: 14 residues. CDR3 amino acids: CASSPGRERTEAFF. CDR3 in DNA: TGTGCCAGCTCACCAGGCAGGGAAAGGACTGAAGCTTTCTTT. The full variable domain, with the rest looked up from reference TRBV18 and TRBJ1-1, is NAGVMQNPRHLVRRRGQEARLRCSPMKGHSHVYWYRQLPEEGLKFMVYLQKENIIDESGMPKERFSAEFPKEGPSILRIQQVVRGDSAAYFCASSPGRERTEAFFGQGTRLTVV.

Ten or more counts support this clonotype. The CDR3 nucleotides are TGTGCCAGCAGCGAAACCGGGGAGCTGTTTTTT. Its protein product is CASSETGELFF. The chain employs TRBV28 and TRBJ2-2, with unresolved D. The ends were cut back, 6 bases at V and 5 bases at J, with 4 bases in the middle. CDR3 length equals 11 residues. The germline CDR1 and CDR2 sequences are MDHEN and SYDVKM.

This clonotype was picked up a small number of times. V gene TRBV27 combines with J gene TRBJ1-2, with 8 bases that match TRBD1. The CDR3 has 13 residues. Looked up from germline, CDR1 is MNHEY and CDR2 is SMNVEV (reference sequence). V shed 6 bases and J 4 bases; nucleotides not matched to a gene: 4. The CDR3 bases are TGTGCCAGCAGGGGACAGGAGTTCTATGGCTACACCTTC. Amino acid sequence: CASRGQEFYGYTF.

This clonotype was observed at least ten times. This rearrangement joins TRBV6-1 to TRBJ1-6; 7 nucleotides line up with TRBD1. The germline V gene encodes CDR1 MNHNS and CDR2 SASEGT. V was pared by 2 bases and J by 5 bases, with 6 bases of the junction left unmatched. The CDR3 has 16 amino acids. The CDR3 sequence: CASSEFWDSNNSPLHF. The CDR3 DNA sequence: TGTGCCAGCAGTGAATTTTGGGACAGCAATAATTCACCCCTCCACTTT.